One sample yielded the 9 T cell receptor beta chains listed below, sequenced in a study of response to subunit inactivated influenza vaccine. TCRdb processed the RT-PCR reads anew with MiXCR; each CDR3 protein has one entry. Of approximately 700,000 distinct CDR3 sequences in the sample, approximately 14% were seen once. The material was PBMCs from blood, obtained approximately 13 days after vaccination. Source of these receptors: a man over 45 who received an inactivated influenza vaccine.

In its sample, this clonotype was seen a few times. The J gene is TRBJ1-1, the V gene TRBV20-1, with a tentative D call TRBD1 (5 bases). The CDR3 covers 14 residues. V gave up 0 bases and J gave up 10 bases, with 18 bases separating them. The germline CDR1 and CDR2 sequences are DFQATT and SNEGSKA (reference sequence). CDR3 coding DNA: TGCAGTGCTAGAGATTTTGGGGGAGGGAGCGGAGCTTTCTTT. Translating it yields CSARDFGGGSGAFF.

J is TRBJ1-6 and V is TRBV28; D not certain. V gave up 2 bases and J gave up 5 bases, with 4 bases separating them. Germline values: CDR1 MDHEN, CDR2 SYDVKM. CDR3 length: 13 amino acids. This chain's CDR3 is CASSLQNNSPLHF. The CDR3 coding sequence is TGTGCCAGCAGTTTACAGAATAATTCACCCCTCCACTTT.

This clonotype was counted at least ten times. The chain carries TRBV28 and TRBJ2-7; 7 nucleotides align to TRBD2. The CDR3 runs 15 residues. Per the germline V gene, CDR1 is MDHEN and CDR2 is SYDVKM. V lost 3 bases and J lost 2; bases outside the gene matches: 7. The CDR3 DNA reads TGTGCCAGCAGTTTCCCGGCGGGAGTAACCTACGAGCAGTACTTC. Translation: CASSFPAGVTYEQYF.

This clonotype has a handful of counts. This chain connects TRBV5-1 to TRBJ2-2; possibly TRBD2 for D (5 bases). Germline-derived CDR1 and CDR2 are SGHRS and YFSETQ. The germline V and J ends were trimmed by 3 bases and 0 bases, with 12 bases remaining between them. The CDR3 length is 16 residues. In nucleotides, the CDR3 is TGCGCCAGCAGCTCCCAGGTCGGGGCGAACACCGGGGAGCTGTTTTTT. Translated, it gives CASSSQVGANTGELFF.

This clonotype was counted between two and nine times. The chain combines TRBV28 with TRBJ2-5; D ambiguous. CDR3 size: 14 residues. Between the trimmed V and J ends, which lost 5 bases and 5 bases, there was a span of 15 bases. Germline V lookup: CDR1 MDHEN, CDR2 SYDVKM. Here the CDR3 DNA reads TGTGCCAGCAGTCCCCCTTATGGTGGGGAGACCCAGTACTTC. Amino acids: CASSPPYGGETQYF.

This chain links TRBV11-2 with TRBJ2-1; D gene ambiguous. The CDR3 length is 15 residues. Germline V gene lookup returns CDR1 SGHAT and CDR2 FQNNGV. With 5 bases removed from V and 6 bases from J, the gap between germline ends came to 17 bases. The CDR3 DNA is TGTGCCAGCAGCCCCGTCGGGTTTTCTGGCAATGAGCAGTTCTTC. Amino acid sequence: CASSPVGFSGNEQFF.

The chain employs TRBV29-1 and TRBJ1-2, with a tentative D call TRBD1 (5 bases). The germline gives CDR1 SQVTM, CDR2 ANQGSEA. Deletions cut 3 bases from V and 6 bases from J, with 8 bases between. The length of the CDR3 is 11 residues. The CDR3 region has the DNA TGCAGCGTTGATAGGGGAAATGGCTACACCTTC. Its protein is CSVDRGNGYTF. The whole variable domain, filled in from reference TRBV29-1 and TRBJ1-2, reads SAVISQKPSRDICQRGTSLTIQCQVDSQVTMMFWYRQQPGQSLTLIATANQGSEATYESGFVIDKFPISRPNLTFSTLTVSNMSPEDSSIYLCSVDRGNGYTFGSGTRLTVV.

The genes are TRBV20-1 and TRBJ2-7; 14 bases map to TRBD2. Germline loops: CDR1 DFQATT, CDR2 SNEGSKA (reference sequence). The V and J ends lost 1 base and 0 bases, in that order; junction bases with no gene match: 8. The CDR3 totals 18 residues. The CDR3 bases are TGCAGTGCTAGAGGGGTGACTAGCGGGAGGGGAAGCTCCTACGAGCAGTACTTC. Protein: CSARGVTSGRGSSYEQYF.

The rearrangement joins TRBV7-6 to TRBJ2-1; 7 bases map to TRBD2. V gave up 1 base and J gave up 8 bases; unmatched junction bases: 8. The CDR3 length is 15 residues. Per germline, CDR1 SGHVS and CDR2 FNYEAQ. The CDR3 nucleotides are TGTGCCAGCAGCTTAGGTCGGGGACTATCTTATGAGCAGTTCTTC. Amino acid sequence: CASSLGRGLSYEQFF.